Below, one T cell receptor beta chain is given with its context. The target antigen is unknown. The entry originates in a study of T cell responses to AZD1222 COVID-19 vaccine. The assay was immunoSEQ multiplex PCR, and TCRdb's table has in-frame clones only and misses some. The table shows about 150,000 clones, with about 89% occurring only once. Overall study findings and caveats: Samples come after the peak T cell response, not at day 14. Baseline seropositivity occurred in only six AZD1222 recipients. Clonal diversity may have been underestimated, and the donors were mostly white British, with more females than males.

Second-dose schedules of about 4 or about 12 weeks were combined. This clonotype was sampled from an adult who received the AZD1222 COVID-19 vaccine. Sequenced material: peripheral blood, taken 28 days after the second AZD1222 dose.

The CDR3 is CASSLAGGNTDTQYF. The CDR3 nucleotides read TGTGCCAGCAGCTTAGCGGGGGGTAACACAGATACGCAGTATTTT. V is TRBV25-1 and J is TRBJ2-3; 10 nucleotides line up with TRBD2. Germline CDR1 reads MGHDK; CDR2 reads SYGVNS. The J segment lost 2 bases and the V segment lost 6 bases, leaving 5 bases of the junction unmatched. CDR3 length equals 15 residues.